These 14 T cell receptor beta chains came from one sample sequenced in a study of TIL therapy for anti-PD-1-resistant metastatic lung cancer. The sample's time point: pre-treatment sample, taken before nivolumab and TIL therapy. The immunoSEQ assay was v3. The assay was immunoSEQ multiplex PCR, and TCRdb's table has in-frame clones only and misses some. This sample carries 50,000 or so clones, around 80% of them seen once, and the ten largest clones take 4% to 6%. Sample: blood, taken at baseline. All receptors come from a woman aged 30-85 years with non-small cell lung cancer.

The chain has TRBV2 and TRBJ2-7, with no clear D. V lost 8 bases and J 2 bases, leaving 13 bases between the germline ends. The CDR3 extends over 13 amino acids. Germline assignment: CDR1 SNHLY and CDR2 FYNNEI. CDR3 sequence reads: CASHSYSTYEQYF. CDR3 nucleotides: TGTGCCAGCCACTCTTACAGCACCTACGAGCAGTACTTC.

CDR3 DNA sequence: TGTGCCAGCAGCATAAACGAGGGGAGGACTGCGAACGAGCAGTTCTTC. It translates to CASSINEGRTANEQFF. The rearrangement uses TRBV7-8 and TRBJ2-1, with D perhaps TRBD2 (6 bases). The germline V gene encodes CDR1 SGHVS and CDR2 FQNEAQ. The V gene lost 5 bases and the J gene lost 10 bases, with 24 bases spanning the gap. The CDR3 covers 16 residues.

This chain links TRBV7-3 with TRBJ1-1; TRBD1 matches at 8 bases. Losses at the gene ends were 5 bases for V and 6 bases for J; bases not matched to a gene: 8. CDR1 and CDR2 (germline): SGHTA, FQGTGA. The CDR3 sequence is 14 residues long. The CDR3 reads CASSPQGAAAEAFF. DNA for the CDR3: TGTGCCAGCAGCCCTCAGGGGGCGGCGGCTGAAGCTTTCTTT. The whole variable domain, remainder taken from reference TRBV7-3 and TRBJ1-1, is GAGVSQTPSNKVTEKGKYVELRCDPISGHTALYWYRQSLGQGPEFLIYFQGTGAADDSGLPNDRFFAVRPEGSVSTLKIQRTERGDSAVYLCASSPQGAAAEAFFGQGTRLTVV.

This clone was seen just once. The V gene is TRBV9, the J gene TRBJ2-7, with D maybe TRBD1 (6 bases). The CDR3 loop spans 15 amino acids. With 4 bases removed from V and 3 bases from J, the gap between germline ends came to 17 bases. The V gene's germline CDR1 is SGDLS and CDR2 YYNGEE. The CDR3 loop is CASSPNPGQYYEQYF. Here the CDR3 DNA reads TGTGCCAGCAGCCCCAACCCCGGACAGTACTACGAGCAGTACTTC.

The V call is TRBV28, the J call TRBJ1-2, with 9 nucleotides matching TRBD1. Germline assignment: CDR1 MDHEN and CDR2 SYDVKM. J was trimmed by 7 bases and V by 1 base; bases with no gene match: 7. This CDR3 has 15 residues. The CDR3 bases are TGTGCCAGCAGTTTATACGGGACAGGGTTGGCTGGCTACACCTTC. Encoded protein: CASSLYGTGLAGYTF.

Note on this clone: The same CDR3 also results from other DNA sequences found in this sample. The chain uses TRBV5-6 and TRBJ1-1, with D maybe TRBD1 (6 bases). V was cut by 4 bases and J by 1 base, with 14 bases left in between. The CDR3 spans 15 residues. CDR1 and CDR2 from the germline V gene are SGHDT and YYEEEE. CDR3 residues: CASSRRTERNTEAFF. The CDR3 bases are TGTGCCAGCAGCCGAAGGACAGAGAGGAACACTGAAGCTTTCTTT. Full variable domain (rest looked up from reference TRBV5-6 and TRBJ1-1): DAGVTQSPTHLIKTRGQQVTLRCSPKSGHDTVSWYQQALGQGPQFIFQYYEEEERQRGNFPDRFSGHQFPNYSSELNVNALLLGDSALYLCASSRRTERNTEAFFGQGTRLTVV.

The chain carries TRBV2 and TRBJ1-1; maybe TRBD1 (5 bases). V lost 4 bases, J lost 4 bases, and 10 bases lay in between. Germline V gives CDR1 SNHLY, CDR2 FYNNEI. The length of the CDR3 is 13 residues. The CDR3 nucleotides are TGTGCCAGCAGTGTTCAGGGATTCACTGAAGCTTTCTTT. Protein: CASSVQGFTEAFF.

The J gene is TRBJ2-6, the V gene TRBV7-3; D is tentatively TRBD1 or TRBD2 (5 bases each). Germline assignment: CDR1 SGHTA and CDR2 FQGTGA. The CDR3 runs 18 residues. V dropped 4 bases and J dropped 0 bases, with 16 bases sitting between them. CDR3 in DNA: TGTGCCAGCAGCTCCCACCCGGGGCCAAGCTCTGGGGCCAACGTCCTGACTTTC. This codes for CASSSHPGPSSGANVLTF.

V and J are TRBV6-5 and TRBJ2-7; possibly TRBD1 for D (7 bases). The ends were cut back, 0 bases at V and 1 base at J, with 10 bases in the middle. Germline lookup yields CDR1 MNHEY and CDR2 SVGAGI. CDR3 size: 15 residues. CDR3 nucleotides: TGTGCCAGCAGTTACTCGCAGGGGGGATCCTACGAGCAGTACTTC. Its protein product is CASSYSQGGSYEQYF.

The chain carries TRBV7-2 and TRBJ1-5, with a tentative D call TRBD1 (5 bases). Trimming took off 5 bases at V and 13 bases at J, with 18 bases between the two ends. Germline V gene lookup returns CDR1 SGHTA and CDR2 FQGNSA. There are 13 residues in the CDR3. CDR3 sequence: CASSPRIGGIQHF. The CDR3 nucleotides read TGTGCCAGCAGCCCAAGAATTGGGGGGATACAGCATTTT.

This clone occurred a few times. This sequence joins TRBV5-1 and TRBJ1-5, with TRBD1 matching 7 bases. The V and J ends lost 4 bases and 8 bases, in that order; junction bases with no gene match: 12. CDR3 size: 15 residues. From germline, CDR1 is SGHRS and CDR2 YFSETQ. CDR3 coding DNA: TGCGCCAGCAGCACCGGGACAGCGATTTCAGAGCCCCAGCATTTT. Translation gives CASSTGTAISEPQHF.

This clone was observed a few times. The genes are TRBV2 and TRBJ1-1, with TRBD1 identical over 7 bases. There are 16 residues in the CDR3. Germline V lookup: CDR1 SNHLY, CDR2 FYNNEI. V lost 2 bases, J lost 5 bases, and 11 bases stayed unmatched. The CDR3, as DNA: TGTGCCAGCAGTGAAAGGACGTCAGGGGGACAGACTGAAGCTTTCTTT. It specifies CASSERTSGGQTEAFF.

The chain employs TRBV6-5 and TRBJ2-5; unclear D gene. V lost 2 bases to trimming and J lost 2 bases, with 12 bases between them. The CDR3 contains 15 residues. Germline V gene data show CDR1 as MNHEY and CDR2 as SVGAGI. The CDR3: CASSYGTRSQETQYF. Written as DNA, the CDR3 is TGTGCCAGCAGTTACGGTACAAGATCGCAAGAGACCCAGTACTTC.

The chain has TRBV1 and TRBJ1-2. TRBV1 counts as a pseudogene. This CDR3 has 15 residues. Written as DNA, the CDR3 is TGCACCAGCAGCCACCCTTTTCGCGACCGGAGAGGCTACACCTTC. It is translated as CTSSHPFRDRRGYTF.